This T cell receptor (beta chain) was retrieved from a study of blood T cell repertoires in COVID-19. Study overall: Sample material is recorded as cDNA or gDNA derived from T cells, B-cell-depleted T cells, or PBMCs.

Sequencing was performed with immunoSEQ multiplex PCR; in TCRdb, only in-frame clones are kept and a portion is missing. This sample yields fewer than 350,000 clones, of which about 91% are seen a single time; 9.5% belongs to the top ten. Germline CDR1 LNHDA, CDR2 SQIVND (reference sequence). The CDR3 consists of 15 residues. V dropped 5 bases and J dropped 5; count of bases not matched to a gene: 9. The study recruited people aged about 18 to 95 years across about two dozen US areas. Cohort allocation depended upon clinical history that participants reported. All recovered Cohort 3 donors got two negative PCRs, got clearance, or saw symptom resolution.

The V gene is TRBV19, the J gene TRBJ1-2, with TRBD1 matching over 9 bases. Sample: PBMCs or T cells enriched from blood (not recorded which). The clonotype comes from a woman in her 40s who had recovered from COVID-19. The CDR3 bases are TGTGCCAGTAGTGACACAGGGGGCGAAGTGTATGGCTACACCTTC. It translates to CASSDTGGEVYGYTF.